One and the same sample provided the 8 T cell receptor beta chains below, sequenced in a study of human T cells and chemical hapten exposure. A single record per CDR3 protein comes from TCRdb applying MiXCR to the RACE reads. The table shows tens of thousands of distinct CDR3 sequences, with around 12% occurring only once. Time point meaning: pre-sensitization, week 0. Treatment meaning: therapeutic diphenylcyclopropenone sensitization with weekly scalp DPC. The sample was whole blood, taken in connection with sensitization to the hapten diphenylcyclopropenone (DPC). The receptors come from a woman in her thirties with alopecia areata. Some clones in this sample may be carry-over from other donors' samples.

This clonotype has ten or more counts. The chain combines TRBV7-3 with TRBJ2-1; 9 bases are a match to TRBD2. The CDR3 has 15 amino acids. Per the germline V gene, CDR1 is SGHTA and CDR2 is FQGTGA. V dropped 10 bases and J dropped 6; count of bases not matched to a gene: 13. CDR3: CATHPLGGGGNEQFF. DNA of the CDR3: TGTGCCACCCATCCCCTTGGCGGGGGGGGCAATGAGCAGTTCTTC.

A few counts support this clonotype. The V and J genes are TRBV7-2 and TRBJ1-1, with 7 bases aligning to TRBD1. Germline lookup yields CDR1 SGHTA and CDR2 FQGNSA. CDR3 length equals 15 residues. V lost 0 bases, J lost 4 bases, and 5 bases stayed unmatched. The chain's CDR3 is CASSLATGSTTEAFF. CDR3 nucleotides: TGTGCCAGCAGCTTAGCGACAGGGTCTACCACTGAAGCTTTCTTT.

This clonotype was counted many times. CDR3: CASSYPGTSGKETQYF. CDR3 nucleotides: TGTGCCAGCAGCTACCCCGGGACTAGCGGAAAAGAGACCCAGTACTTC. The rearrangement links TRBV7-8 to TRBJ2-5; TRBD2 matches at 11 bases. The CDR3 runs to 16 residues. J gave up 3 bases and V 4 bases, and 7 bases lay outside the gene matches. CDR1 SGHVS and CDR2 FQNEAQ come from the germline V gene.

There are a few counts of this clonotype. The chain recombines TRBV20-1 with TRBJ1-2, with TRBD1 as a possible D gene (5 bases). Trimming removed 3 bases at V and 4 bases at J, with 12 bases between. CDR3 length equals 13 residues. Germline CDR1 and CDR2: DFQATT and SNEGSKA (reference sequence). The CDR3 sequence is CSASDRGSYGYTF. The CDR3 coding sequence is TGCAGTGCTAGTGACCGGGGGTCCTATGGCTACACCTTC.

Ten or more counts support this clonotype. V and J are TRBV18 and TRBJ2-7; D perhaps matches TRBD1 (6 bases). Per germline, CDR1 KGHSH and CDR2 LQKENI. CDR3 length: 14 residues. The V end was cut by 0 bases, the J end by 3 bases, with 9 bases between. Written as DNA, the CDR3 is TGTGCCAGCTCACCACCGGGCAGGGGCTACGAGCAGTACTTC. This encodes CASSPPGRGYEQYF.

This clonotype was picked up many times. The chain is built from TRBV18 and TRBJ2-7, with TRBD1 matching 11 bases. V lost 1 base to trimming and J lost 6 bases; unmatched junction nucleotides: 5. Germline values: CDR1 KGHSH, CDR2 LQKENI. The CDR3 has 15 residues. The CDR3 region has the DNA TGTGCCAGCTCACCACTCCGGACAGGGGGCTTCGAGCAGTACTTC. Encoded protein: CASSPLRTGGFEQYF.

This clonotype appeared a few times. The rearrangement uses TRBV2 and TRBJ1-2, with 8 bases fitting TRBD1. The CDR3 totals 13 residues. Germline V gene sequence: CDR1 SNHLY, CDR2 FYNNEI. The V and J ends lost 7 bases and 2 bases, in that order; junction bases with no gene match: 3. The CDR3: CASTRDRNYGYTF. In DNA, the CDR3 is TGTGCCAGCACCCGGGACAGGAACTATGGCTACACCTTC.

This chain uses TRBV28 with TRBJ2-6; 7 bases agree with TRBD1. The CDR3 is 15 residues long. With 3 bases clipped from V and 3 bases from J, the junction kept 2 bases outside the gene matches. Germline-derived CDR1 and CDR2 are MDHEN and SYDVKM. CDR3 loop: CASSFRGLGANVLTF. DNA of the CDR3: TGTGCCAGCAGTTTTAGGGGGCTTGGGGCCAACGTCCTGACTTTC.